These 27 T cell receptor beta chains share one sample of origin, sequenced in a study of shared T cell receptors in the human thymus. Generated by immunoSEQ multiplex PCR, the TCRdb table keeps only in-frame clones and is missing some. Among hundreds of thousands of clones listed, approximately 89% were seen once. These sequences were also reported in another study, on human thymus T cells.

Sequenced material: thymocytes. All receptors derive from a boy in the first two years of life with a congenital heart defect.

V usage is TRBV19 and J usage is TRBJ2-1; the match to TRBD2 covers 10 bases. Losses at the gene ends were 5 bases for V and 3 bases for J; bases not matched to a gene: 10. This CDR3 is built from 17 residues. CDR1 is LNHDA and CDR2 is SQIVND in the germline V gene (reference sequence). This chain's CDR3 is CASSPHPGLADYNEQFF. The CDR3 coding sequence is TGTGCCAGTAGTCCGCACCCCGGACTAGCGGACTACAATGAGCAGTTCTTC.

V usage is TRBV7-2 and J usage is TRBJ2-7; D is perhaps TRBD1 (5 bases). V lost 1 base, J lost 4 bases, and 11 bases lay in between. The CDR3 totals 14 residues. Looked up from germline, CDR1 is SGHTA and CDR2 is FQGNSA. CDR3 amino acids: CASSLVRASYEQYF. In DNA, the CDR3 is TGTGCCAGCAGCTTAGTCAGGGCAAGTTACGAGCAGTACTTC.

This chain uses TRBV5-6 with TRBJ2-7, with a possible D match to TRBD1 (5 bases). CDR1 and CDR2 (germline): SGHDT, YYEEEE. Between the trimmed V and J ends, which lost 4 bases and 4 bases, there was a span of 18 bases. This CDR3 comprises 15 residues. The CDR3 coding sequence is TGTGCCAGCAGCCCGGCTGGGGCTAAGTTATACGAGCAGTACTTC. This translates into CASSPAGAKLYEQYF.

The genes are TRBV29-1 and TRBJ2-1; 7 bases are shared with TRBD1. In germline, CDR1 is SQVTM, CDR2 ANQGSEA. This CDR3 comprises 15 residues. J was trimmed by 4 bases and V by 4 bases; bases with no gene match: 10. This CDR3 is CSVVPRDSVYNEQFF. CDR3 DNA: TGCAGCGTTGTCCCTCGGGACAGCGTATACAATGAGCAGTTCTTC.

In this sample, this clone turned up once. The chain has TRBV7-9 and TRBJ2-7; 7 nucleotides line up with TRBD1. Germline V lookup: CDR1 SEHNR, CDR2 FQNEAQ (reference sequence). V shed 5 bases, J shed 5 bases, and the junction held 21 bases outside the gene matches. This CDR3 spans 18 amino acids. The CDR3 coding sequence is TGTGCCAGCAGCCCTAGGGACAGCCTCCCACCAGGGGTCAACGAGCAGTACTTC. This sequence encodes CASSPRDSLPPGVNEQYF.

CDR3: CASGWDWNEQFF. The DNA of the CDR3 is TGTGCCAGCGGGTGGGACTGGAATGAGCAGTTCTTC. The chain links TRBV2 to TRBJ2-1, with a possible D match to TRBD2 (6 bases). Trimming shortened V by 8 bases and J by 7 bases, and 12 bases separated the two germline ends. Looked up from germline, CDR1 is SNHLY and CDR2 is FYNNEI. This CDR3 comprises 12 residues.

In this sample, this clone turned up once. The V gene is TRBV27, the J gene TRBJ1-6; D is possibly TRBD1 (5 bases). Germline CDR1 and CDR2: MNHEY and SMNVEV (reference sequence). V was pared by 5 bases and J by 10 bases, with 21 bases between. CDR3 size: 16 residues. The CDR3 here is CASSPPQGGDLSPLHF. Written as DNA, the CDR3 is TGTGCCAGCAGTCCCCCCCAGGGCGGGGATTTGTCACCCCTCCACTTT.

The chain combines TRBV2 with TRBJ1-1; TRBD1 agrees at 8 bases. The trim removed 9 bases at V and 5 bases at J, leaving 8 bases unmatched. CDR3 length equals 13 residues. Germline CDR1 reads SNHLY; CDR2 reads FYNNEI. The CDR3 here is CARTDRAKTEAFF. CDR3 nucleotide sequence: TGTGCCAGGACGGACAGGGCGAAGACTGAAGCTTTCTTT.

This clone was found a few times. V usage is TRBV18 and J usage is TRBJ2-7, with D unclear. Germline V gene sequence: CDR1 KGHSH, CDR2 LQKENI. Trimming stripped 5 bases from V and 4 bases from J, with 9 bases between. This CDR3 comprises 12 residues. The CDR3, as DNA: TGTGCCAGCTCAGCCCCTAGATACGAGCAGTACTTC. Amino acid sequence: CASSAPRYEQYF.

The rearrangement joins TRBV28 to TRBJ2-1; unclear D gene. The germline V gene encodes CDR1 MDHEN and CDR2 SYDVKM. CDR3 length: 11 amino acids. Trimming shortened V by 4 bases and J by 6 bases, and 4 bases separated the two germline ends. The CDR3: CASSWSNEQFF. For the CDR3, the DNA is TGTGCCAGCAGTTGGAGCAATGAGCAGTTCTTC.

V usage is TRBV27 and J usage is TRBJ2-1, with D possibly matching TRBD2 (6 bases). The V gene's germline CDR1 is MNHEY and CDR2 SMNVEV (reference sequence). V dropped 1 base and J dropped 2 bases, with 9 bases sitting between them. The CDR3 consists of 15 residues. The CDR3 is CASSLCRGTYNEQFF. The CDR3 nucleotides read TGTGCCAGCAGTTTATGTCGGGGGACCTACAATGAGCAGTTCTTC.

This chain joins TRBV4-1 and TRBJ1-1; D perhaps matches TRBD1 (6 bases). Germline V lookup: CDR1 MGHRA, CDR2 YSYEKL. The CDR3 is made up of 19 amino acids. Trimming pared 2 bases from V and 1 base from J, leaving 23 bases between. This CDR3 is CASSQRLAGEDKTNTEAFF. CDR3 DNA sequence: TGCGCCAGCAGCCAAAGGTTGGCAGGGGAAGACAAGACGAACACTGAAGCTTTCTTT.

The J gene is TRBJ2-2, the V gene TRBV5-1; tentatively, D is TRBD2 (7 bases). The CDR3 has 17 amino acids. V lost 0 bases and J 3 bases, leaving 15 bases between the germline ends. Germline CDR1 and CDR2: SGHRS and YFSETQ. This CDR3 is CASSLVGAGVYTGELFF. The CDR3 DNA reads TGCGCCAGCAGCTTGGTGGGGGCGGGAGTATACACCGGGGAGCTGTTTTTT.

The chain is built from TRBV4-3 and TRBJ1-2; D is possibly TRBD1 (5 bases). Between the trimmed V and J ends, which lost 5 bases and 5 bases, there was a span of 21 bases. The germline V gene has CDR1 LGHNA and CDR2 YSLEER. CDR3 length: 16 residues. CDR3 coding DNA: TGCGCCAGCAGCGCCAAACCCGTAGGAGGGGTATATGGCTACACCTTC. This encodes CASSAKPVGGVYGYTF.

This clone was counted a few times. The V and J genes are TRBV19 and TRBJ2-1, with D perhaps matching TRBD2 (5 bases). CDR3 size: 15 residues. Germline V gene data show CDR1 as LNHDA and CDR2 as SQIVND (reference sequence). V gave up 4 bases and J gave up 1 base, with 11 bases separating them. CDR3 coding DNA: TGTGCCAGTAGTACCTCCGGGGTATCCTACAATGAGCAGTTCTTC. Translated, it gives CASSTSGVSYNEQFF.

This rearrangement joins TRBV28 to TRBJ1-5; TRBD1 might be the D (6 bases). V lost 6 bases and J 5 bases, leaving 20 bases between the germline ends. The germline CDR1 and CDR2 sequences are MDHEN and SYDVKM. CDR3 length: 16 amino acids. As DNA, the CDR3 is TGTGCCAGCAGAGAGTGGCCCGGACAGAGCGATCAGCCCCAGCATTTT. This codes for CASREWPGQSDQPQHF.

The CDR3 loop reads CASSLLADNEQFF. CDR3 coding DNA: TGTGCCAGCAGCTTACTAGCGGACAATGAGCAGTTCTTC. The rearrangement uses TRBV13 and TRBJ2-1; 7 nucleotides align to TRBD2. This CDR3 contains 13 residues. With 2 bases clipped from V and 5 bases from J, the junction kept 0 bases outside the gene matches. Germline loops: CDR1 PRHDT, CDR2 FYEKMQ (reference sequence).

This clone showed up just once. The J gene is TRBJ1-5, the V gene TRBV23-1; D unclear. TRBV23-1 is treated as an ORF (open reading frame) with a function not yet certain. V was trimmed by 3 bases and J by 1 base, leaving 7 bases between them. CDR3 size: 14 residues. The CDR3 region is CASSQRASNQPQHF. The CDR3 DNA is TGCGCCAGCAGTCAGAGGGCGAGCAATCAGCCCCAGCATTTT.

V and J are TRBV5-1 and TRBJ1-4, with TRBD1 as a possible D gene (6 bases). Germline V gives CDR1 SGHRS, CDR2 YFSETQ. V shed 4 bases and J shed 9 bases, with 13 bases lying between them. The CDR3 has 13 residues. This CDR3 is CASSIQQGKKLFF. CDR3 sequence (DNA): TGCGCCAGCAGCATACAACAGGGAAAAAAACTGTTTTTT.

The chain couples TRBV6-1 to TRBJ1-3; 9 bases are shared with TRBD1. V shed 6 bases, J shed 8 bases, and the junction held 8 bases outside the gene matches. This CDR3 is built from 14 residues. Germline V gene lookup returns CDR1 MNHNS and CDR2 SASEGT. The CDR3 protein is CASRTWDRVDTIYF. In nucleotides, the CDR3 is TGTGCCAGCAGAACATGGGACAGGGTTGACACCATATATTTT.

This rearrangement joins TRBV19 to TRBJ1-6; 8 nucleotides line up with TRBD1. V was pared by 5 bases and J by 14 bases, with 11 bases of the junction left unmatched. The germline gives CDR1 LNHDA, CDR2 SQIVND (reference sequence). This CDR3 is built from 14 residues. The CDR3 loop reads CASSPRAETGALHF. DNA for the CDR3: TGTGCCAGTAGTCCGAGAGCTGAGACAGGGGCCCTCCACTTT.

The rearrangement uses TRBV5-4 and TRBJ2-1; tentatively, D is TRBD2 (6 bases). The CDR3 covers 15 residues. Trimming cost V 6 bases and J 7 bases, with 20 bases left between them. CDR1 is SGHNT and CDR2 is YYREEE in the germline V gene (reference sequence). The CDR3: CASTLPGTLLNEQFF. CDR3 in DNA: TGTGCCAGCACCCTTCCCGGGACTCTCTTAAATGAGCAGTTCTTC.

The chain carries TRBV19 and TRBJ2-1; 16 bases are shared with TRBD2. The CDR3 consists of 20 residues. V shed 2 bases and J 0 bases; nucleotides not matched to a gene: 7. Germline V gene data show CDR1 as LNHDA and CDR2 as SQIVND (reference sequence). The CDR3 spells CASSILGTSGRAHSYNEQFF. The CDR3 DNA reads TGTGCCAGTAGTATATTGGGGACTAGCGGGAGGGCCCACTCCTACAATGAGCAGTTCTTC.

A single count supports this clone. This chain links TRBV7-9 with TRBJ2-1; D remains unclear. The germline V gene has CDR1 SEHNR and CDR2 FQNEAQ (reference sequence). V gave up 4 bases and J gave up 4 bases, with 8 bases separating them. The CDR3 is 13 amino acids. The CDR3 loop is CASSWAAYNEQFF. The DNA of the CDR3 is TGTGCCAGCAGCTGGGCAGCATACAATGAGCAGTTCTTC. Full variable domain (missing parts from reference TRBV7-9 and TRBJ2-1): DTGVSQNPRHKITKRGQNVTFRCDPISEHNRLYWYRQTLGQGPEFLTYFQNEAQLEKSRLLSDRFSAERPKGSFSTLEIQRTEQGDSAMYLCASSWAAYNEQFFGPGTRLTVL.

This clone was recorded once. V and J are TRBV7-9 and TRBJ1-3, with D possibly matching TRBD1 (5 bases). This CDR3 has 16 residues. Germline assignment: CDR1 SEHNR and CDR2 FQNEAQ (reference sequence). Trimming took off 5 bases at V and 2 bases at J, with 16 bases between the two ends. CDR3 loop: CASSPPSPRAGNTIYF. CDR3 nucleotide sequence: TGTGCCAGCAGCCCACCGTCACCCAGGGCTGGAAACACCATATATTTT.

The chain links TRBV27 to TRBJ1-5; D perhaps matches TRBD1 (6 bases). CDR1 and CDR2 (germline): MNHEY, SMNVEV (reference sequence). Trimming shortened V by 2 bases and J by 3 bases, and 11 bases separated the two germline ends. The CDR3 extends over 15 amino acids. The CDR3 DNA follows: TGTGCCAGCAGTTTACGCTACAGGGTCAATCAGCCCCAGCATTTT. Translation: CASSLRYRVNQPQHF.

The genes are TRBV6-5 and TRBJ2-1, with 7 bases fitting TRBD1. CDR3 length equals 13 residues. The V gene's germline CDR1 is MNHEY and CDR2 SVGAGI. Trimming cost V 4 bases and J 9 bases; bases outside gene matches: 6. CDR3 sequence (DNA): TGTGCCAGCAGTTTCGACAGGGATTGTGAGCAGTTCTTC. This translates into CASSFDRDCEQFF.